The entry below gives a single T cell receptor (beta chain) sequence along with its context. Its antigen is as yet unknown. This clone may be a read error of a much larger clone one base away. Individuals with ophthalmopathy presented a Clinical Activity Score of at least 3, a NOSPECS grade of at least 4 and a duration under 3 months. This entry comes from a study of T cells in Graves' hyperthyroidism and ophthalmopathy. Study results and caveats: A 13 V-J model separated ophthalmopathy from stable hyperthyroidism. Blood held most thyroid clonotypes expanded above 0.001 frequency.

The CDR3 runs to 13 residues. Per the germline V gene, CDR1 is MGHDK and CDR2 is SYGVNS. Authors of the study amplified TCR beta CDR3 regions from RNA transcripts. Initially, a first-round RT-PCR of the TCR CDR3 employed the HTBI primer set. One entry per CDR3 protein, called by TCRdb with MiXCR from the multiplex PCR reads. The sample has around 570,000 distinct CDR3 sequences; 15% to 20% are singletons. The sample was blood. The chain joins TRBV25-1 to TRBJ1-5; perhaps TRBD1 as D (5 bases). The last part of the DNA fits TRBJ2-3 better; the J call may be wrong. The sequence derives from a man aged 40-49 years with Graves' ophthalmopathy. CDR3 DNA sequence: TGTGCCAGCAGTGCCTCAGGGAATCAGCCCCAGTATTTT. Amino acids: CASSASGNQPQYF.